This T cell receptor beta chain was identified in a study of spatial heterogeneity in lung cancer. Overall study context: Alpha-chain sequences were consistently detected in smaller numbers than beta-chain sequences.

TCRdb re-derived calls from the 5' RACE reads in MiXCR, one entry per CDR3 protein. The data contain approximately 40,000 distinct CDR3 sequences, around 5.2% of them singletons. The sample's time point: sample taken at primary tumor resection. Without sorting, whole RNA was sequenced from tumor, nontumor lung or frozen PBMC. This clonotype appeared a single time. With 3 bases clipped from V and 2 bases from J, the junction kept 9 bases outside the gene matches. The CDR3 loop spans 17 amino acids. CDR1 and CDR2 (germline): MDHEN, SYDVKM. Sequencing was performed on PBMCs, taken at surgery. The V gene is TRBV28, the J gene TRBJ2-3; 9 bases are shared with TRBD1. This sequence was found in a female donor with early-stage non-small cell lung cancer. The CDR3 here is CASSLGQGVGLTDTQYF. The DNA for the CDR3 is TGTGCCAGCAGTTTGGGACAGGGTGTGGGCCTCACAGATACGCAGTATTTT.